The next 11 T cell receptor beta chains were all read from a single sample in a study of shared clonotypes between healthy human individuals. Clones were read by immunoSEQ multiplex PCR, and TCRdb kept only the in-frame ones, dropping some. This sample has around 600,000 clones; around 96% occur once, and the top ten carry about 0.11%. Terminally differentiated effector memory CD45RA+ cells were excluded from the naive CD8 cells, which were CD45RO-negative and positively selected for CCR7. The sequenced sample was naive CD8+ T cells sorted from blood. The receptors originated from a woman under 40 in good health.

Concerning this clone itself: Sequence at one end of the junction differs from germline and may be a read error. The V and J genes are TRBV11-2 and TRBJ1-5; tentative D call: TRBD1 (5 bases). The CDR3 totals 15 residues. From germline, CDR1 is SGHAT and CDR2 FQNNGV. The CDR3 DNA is TGTACCAGCAGCCCCACAGGCAGTAGCAATCAGCCCCAGCATTTT. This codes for CTSSPTGSSNQPQHF.

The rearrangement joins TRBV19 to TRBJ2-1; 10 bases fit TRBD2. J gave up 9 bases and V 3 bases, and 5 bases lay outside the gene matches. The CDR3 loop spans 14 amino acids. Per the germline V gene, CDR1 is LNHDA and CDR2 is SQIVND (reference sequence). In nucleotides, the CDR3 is TGTGCCAGTAGTATTGGACTAGCGGACACTGAGCAGTTCTTC. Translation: CASSIGLADTEQFF.

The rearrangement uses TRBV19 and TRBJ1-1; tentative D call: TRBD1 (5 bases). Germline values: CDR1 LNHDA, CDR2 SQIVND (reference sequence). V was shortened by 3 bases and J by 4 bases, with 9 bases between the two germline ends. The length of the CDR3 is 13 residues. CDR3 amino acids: CASSIGGITEAFF. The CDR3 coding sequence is TGTGCCAGTAGTATTGGGGGGATCACTGAAGCTTTCTTT.

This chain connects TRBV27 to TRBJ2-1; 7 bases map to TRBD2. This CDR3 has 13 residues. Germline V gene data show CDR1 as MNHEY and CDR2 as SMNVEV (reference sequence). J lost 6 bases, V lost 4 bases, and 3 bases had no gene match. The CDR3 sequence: CASSWGGPNEQFF. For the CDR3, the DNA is TGTGCCAGCAGTTGGGGGGGACCCAATGAGCAGTTCTTC.

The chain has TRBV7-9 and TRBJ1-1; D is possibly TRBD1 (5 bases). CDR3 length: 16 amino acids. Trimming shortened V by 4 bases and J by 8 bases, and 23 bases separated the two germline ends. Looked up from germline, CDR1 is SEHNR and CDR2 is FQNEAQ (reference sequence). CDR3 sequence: CASSSGGGTGDLEAFF. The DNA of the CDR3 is TGTGCCAGCAGCTCGGGTGGCGGGACGGGGGACTTAGAAGCTTTCTTT.

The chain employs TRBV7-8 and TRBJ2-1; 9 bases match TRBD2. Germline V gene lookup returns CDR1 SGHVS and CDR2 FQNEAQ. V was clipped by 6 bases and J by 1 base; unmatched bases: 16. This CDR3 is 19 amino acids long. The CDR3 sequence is CASSPILAGIASSYNEQFF. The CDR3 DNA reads TGTGCCAGCAGTCCTATCCTAGCGGGAATAGCCTCTTCCTACAATGAGCAGTTCTTC.

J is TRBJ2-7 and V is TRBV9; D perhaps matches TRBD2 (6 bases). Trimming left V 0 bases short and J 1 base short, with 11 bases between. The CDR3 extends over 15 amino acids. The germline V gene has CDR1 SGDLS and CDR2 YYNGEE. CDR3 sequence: CASSVASGVSYEQYF. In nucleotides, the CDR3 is TGTGCCAGCAGCGTAGCTTCGGGAGTATCCTACGAGCAGTACTTC. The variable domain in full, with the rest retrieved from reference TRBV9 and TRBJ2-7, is DSGVTQTPKHLITATGQRVTLRCSPRSGDLSVYWYQQSLDQGLQFLIQYYNGEERAKGNILERFSAQQFPDLHSELNLSSLELGDSALYFCASSVASGVSYEQYFGPGTRLTVT.

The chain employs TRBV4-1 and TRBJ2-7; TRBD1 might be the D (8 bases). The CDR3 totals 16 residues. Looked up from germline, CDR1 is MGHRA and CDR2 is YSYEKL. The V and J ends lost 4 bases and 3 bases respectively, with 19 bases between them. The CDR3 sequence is CASSLKLADRVYEQYF. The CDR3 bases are TGCGCCAGCAGCCTAAAGCTAGCGGACAGGGTCTACGAGCAGTACTTC.

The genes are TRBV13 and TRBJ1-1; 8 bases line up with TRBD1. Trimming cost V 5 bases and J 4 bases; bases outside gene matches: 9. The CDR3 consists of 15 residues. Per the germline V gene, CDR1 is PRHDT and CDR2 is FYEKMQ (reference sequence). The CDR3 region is CASSVQSQGATEAFF. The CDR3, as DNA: TGTGCCAGCAGCGTACAATCCCAGGGGGCCACTGAAGCTTTCTTT.

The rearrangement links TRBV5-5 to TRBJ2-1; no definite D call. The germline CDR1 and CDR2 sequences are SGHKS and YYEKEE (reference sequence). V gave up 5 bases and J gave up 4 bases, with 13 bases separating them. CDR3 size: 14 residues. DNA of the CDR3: TGTGCCAGCAGGGCGGACGCAAATTACAATGAGCAGTTCTTC. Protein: CASRADANYNEQFF.

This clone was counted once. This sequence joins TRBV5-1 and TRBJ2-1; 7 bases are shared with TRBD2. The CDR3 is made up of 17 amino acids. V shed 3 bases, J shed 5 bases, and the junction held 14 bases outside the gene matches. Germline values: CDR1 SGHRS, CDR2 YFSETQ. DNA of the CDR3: TGCGCCAGCAGCTCGAGCGGGATCAGACGAGGAAACAATGAGCAGTTCTTC. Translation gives CASSSSGIRRGNNEQFF.